This entry describes one TCR beta chain. The sample belongs to a study of OX40 agonist ivuxolimab in advanced cancers. The protocol was immunoSEQ multiplex PCR, while the TCRdb copy is restricted to in-frame clones and leaves out a portion. The top ten clones hold 20% to 25% of a sample with more than 12,000 clones, 85% to 95% of them seen once. Sampling times: baseline, cycle 4 day 1, cycle 7 day 1. This CDR3 comprises 15 residues. The ends lost 7 bases at V and 3 bases at J; junction bases unmatched: 8. Germline V lookup: CDR1 SQVTM, CDR2 ANQGSEA. The sequences come from CD4+ or CD8+ T cells sorted from blood, collected in a trial of the OX40 agonist ivuxolimab. The clonotype comes from an adult with an advanced solid tumor such as melanoma, head and neck, liver or kidney cancer. The chain links TRBV29-1 to TRBJ2-7, with 14 bases lining up with TRBD2. The CDR3 here is CSAYSGTSGGYEQYF. The CDR3 bases are TGCAGCGCTTATTCCGGGACTAGCGGGGGCTACGAGCAGTACTTC.